A selection of T cell receptor beta chains follows, all from one sample in a study of blood T cell repertoires in COVID-19. The table came from immunoSEQ multiplex PCR; TCRdb's copy has only in-frame clones and leaves some out. The sample lists around 130,000 clones, about 85% occurring once. Specimen: peripheral blood. The receptors were sampled from a human donor in a cohort sampled during active COVID-19. Each CDR3 is given with its conserved first and last residue. The order of the fields is V gene, CDR3 protein.

v_gene: TRBV11-2; CDR3aa: CASSLVSGGNTGELFF
v_gene: TRBV28; CDR3aa: CASSSGQAMETQYF
v_gene: TRBV25-1; CDR3aa: CASSGLDRGNTIYF
v_gene: TRBV2; CDR3aa: CASSVALAGGELFF
v_gene: TRBV2; CDR3aa: CASIGGDGYTF
v_gene: TRBV10-2; CDR3aa: CASSESTPGNTIYF
v_gene: TRBV18; CDR3aa: CASSPGQGIYGYTF
v_gene: TRBV7-9; CDR3aa: CASSLAGGEDTQYF
v_gene: TRBV5-5; CDR3aa: CASSSAGALGPEQYF
v_gene: TRBV30; CDR3aa: CAWSARNQPQHF
v_gene: TRBV7-9; CDR3aa: CASSLTGNRNSGNTIYF
v_gene: TRBV5-1; CDR3aa: CASSLVGPASDTQYF
v_gene: TRBV15; CDR3aa: CATSQGQGGLTRGGYTF
v_gene: TRBV5-1; CDR3aa: CASSPQGNDEQYF
v_gene: TRBV7-9; CDR3aa: CASTKRGGAEYYGYTF
v_gene: TRBV18; CDR3aa: CASSPDRDSTEAFF
v_gene: TRBV5-4; CDR3aa: CASSLGDSSYGYTF
v_gene: TRBV15; CDR3aa: CATSEGKAHLDGYTF
v_gene: TRBV7-2; CDR3aa: CASTQTGGLEQYF
v_gene: TRBV12-3/TRBV12-4; CDR3aa: CASSDAGDEQFF
v_gene: TRBV5-6; CDR3aa: CASSLRGRIADTQYF
v_gene: TRBV7-2; CDR3aa: CASSLGLAMTETQYF
v_gene: TRBV7-6; CDR3aa: CASSSGTSGSGELFF
v_gene: TRBV7-3; CDR3aa: CASSPQAALSYEQYF
v_gene: TRBV19; CDR3aa: CASSRGQGVQHF
v_gene: TRBV19; CDR3aa: CASSTLDRGLDSNQPQHF
v_gene: TRBV6-1; CDR3aa: CASSERSQAGGYTF
v_gene: TRBV30; CDR3aa: CAWRRGTGENSPLHF
v_gene: TRBV9; CDR3aa: CASSVTTGPTGELFF
v_gene: TRBV6-5; CDR3aa: CASSSDRPGSPLHF
v_gene: TRBV7-3; CDR3aa: CASSLSRDGTQYF
v_gene: TRBV20-1; CDR3aa: CSASSPGITGELFF
v_gene: TRBV6-2/TRBV6-3; CDR3aa: CASSHILAGGAQETQYF
v_gene: TRBV7-2; CDR3aa: CASTERGRDKNIQYF
v_gene: TRBV28; CDR3aa: CASSIGQYGYTF
v_gene: TRBV4-3; CDR3aa: CASSQRSGNTIYF
v_gene: TRBV7-2; CDR3aa: CASSSLGQLRNEQFF
v_gene: TRBV7-9; CDR3aa: CASSFAPGQGLYGYTF
v_gene: TRBV19; CDR3aa: CASSFQTRDTQYF
v_gene: TRBV6-2/TRBV6-3; CDR3aa: CASSYSAGGSYNEQFF
v_gene: TRBV3-1/TRBV3-2; CDR3aa: CASSHSQGGSTDTQYF
v_gene: TRBV5-6; CDR3aa: CASSPGRVASPLHF
v_gene: TRBV4-1; CDR3aa: CASSLREATNEKLFF
v_gene: TRBV30; CDR3aa: CAWQTGQVDGYTF
v_gene: TRBV25-1; CDR3aa: CASSRTVMNTEAFF
v_gene: TRBV7-2; CDR3aa: CASSLHTRGQPQHF
v_gene: TRBV6-6; CDR3aa: CASSYTGVVSTEAFF
v_gene: TRBV6-5; CDR3aa: CASSYSSSGEETQYF
v_gene: TRBV27; CDR3aa: CASSLSGTGGITEAFF
v_gene: TRBV6-5; CDR3aa: CASSYWRGPNNEQFF
v_gene: TRBV5-1; CDR3aa: CASSLRSRRSNSPLHF